This note documents a single T cell receptor beta chain sequence. This clone's antigen is unknown. No base quality values were provided; no much bigger clone lies one nucleotide off. CD8 naive samples consisted of CD45RO-negative cells that were positively selected for CCR7, yielding a CD45RA+CCR7+ population without TemRA cells. The donors were healthy, HIV-negative adults with no recently reported acute infections or vaccinations. Only Caucasian adults living in Nashville, Tennessee, USA were represented among the donors. After blood collection by leukapheresis, PBMCs were isolated using Ficoll-Histopaque density gradient centrifugation and then cryopreserved in the vapor phase of liquid nitrogen. Analytical flow cytometry was used to check the purity and quantity of each magnetically sorted T cell population. From each sorted fraction, genomic DNA was isolated and quantified by UV absorbance on a Nanodrop 2000c.

This entry comes from a study of shared clonotypes between healthy human individuals (TCRdb year 2020). Some background on the complete study: A couple of women and a few men aged 18 to 49 years were included in the cohort. Blood TCR repertoires of five healthy adults were deeply sequenced to estimate repertoire size and the extent of clonotype sharing between individuals. Per donor, three plates each were used for CD4 naive and CD4 memory, two for CD8 naive, and one for CD8 memory. To increase sequencing depth and limit assay-specific biases, TCR repertoire library preparation and sequencing were carried out by different laboratories using diverse techniques. Between about 0.9 and 10 billion PBMCs per donor were obtained by leukapheresis.

TCR CDR3 regions were amplified from genomic DNA by multiplex PCR using the deep immunoSEQ assay. Genomic DNA extracted from each cell subset was distributed evenly over all wells of several immunoSEQ 96-well plates, and each plate served as one replicate. Each replicate PCR for sorted subsets received 150 to 250 ng genomic DNA, equal to about 30,000 T cell genomes. Purified libraries were quantified with a Qubit 3.0 fluorometer, sized on a Bioanalyzer 2100, and re-quantified with the KAPA Library Quantification kit. Every immunoSEQ 96-well plate was sequenced on a separate single-read 150-cycle Illumina NextSeq 550 flow cell. Per the authors' processing: Because only junctional sequences without quality scores were contained in the immunoSEQ output, filtering matching that applied to full-length reads could not be performed. Sequences were annotated with PyIR, a Python wrapper for IgBLAST v1.9, and V/J genes and CDR3 were assigned using IMGT germline references. Reads were filtered out if the reads had weak V/J assignments (E-value above 1e-6), no CDR3, stop codons, out-of-frame junctions, or ambiguous translated residues. V3J clonotypes were defined by identical inferred V gene, J gene, and CDR3 amino acid sequence. To compute the percentage overlap between repertoires, the number of shared unique clonotypes was divided by the size of the smaller repertoire. Richness of each repertoire was evaluated using RTK rarefaction, the Chao1 estimator, and Recon v2.1 estimates of unobserved clonotypes. For all TCRbeta clonotypes obtained by the gDNA method from a few donors, generation probabilities were computed with OLGA. This is the immuneACCESS table as TCRdb keeps it, with only in-frame sequences that have V and J called. A part of the clones is gone; compared with another copy, unresolved V genes explain less than half, and the rest is unexplained. V and J calls plus clone size are reproduced from that table; the DNA served to infer D and trimming. The table for this sample lists 760,000 or so clones; 90% to 98% of them were counted only once. About 0.25% of the sample rests with the top ten.

The germline ends are 13 bases apart after V is trimmed by 5 bases and J by 2 bases. The CDR1 and CDR2 encoded by the germline V gene (reference sequence) are PRHDT and FYEKMQ. Including the terminal cysteine and phenylalanine, the CDR3 comprises 14 residues. The retained sequence is limited to the CDR3, 42 bases, with the frame set at the first base. The paper's findings and limits, for the study overall: When a handful of donors were compared, the shared fraction of clonotypes was around 5% for naive CD4, 3.5% to 4% for naive CD8, more than 2% for memory CD4, and 0.4% for memory CD8. Because the study included a small number of donors, the genetic and exposure-history diversity represented was limited. Pairwise subsampling indicated that sequencing depth was expected to affect the degree of clonotype sharing among donors. Rarefaction of sorted-subset datasets indicated incomplete sequencing despite the large sequencing depth. Compared with non-shared clonotypes, the clonotypes found in all four sorted-subset donors had higher generation probabilities. Naive subsets generally had larger estimated clonotype richness than memory subsets did. Sampling was restricted to blood, and TCR repertoires in tissue are likely to differ from TCR repertoires in blood.

The chain was built from TRBV13 and TRBJ2-7, with a weak D call of TRBD2 (6 bases match). The source of this sequence is a man aged 25 to 40 in good health. The sequenced sample was naive CD8+ T cells sorted from blood. The label giving this sample's cell subset or site can be read as: CD45RA+CCR7+. The nucleotides read TGTGCCAGCAGCCTAACGGGAGAGACCTACGAGCAGTACTTC. Its coded protein is CASSLTGETYEQYF.